This T cell receptor beta chain is from a study of T-cell memory formation after mild COVID-19 (dated by TCRdb to the early 2020s). Some background on the complete study: Most TCR sequence clusters were specific to one of the two donors. In a couple of donors, T-cell clones that expanded and contracted after mild COVID-19 were followed by sequencing TCRalpha and TCRbeta repertoires longitudinally. The cohort was made up of two young adult volunteers, one female and one male, who were previously healthy. The investigation overall reported the following: Some responding clones were found in pre-infection memory, which suggests that pre-existing cross-reactive memory T cells took part in the SARS-CoV-2 response. The study covered only a couple of mild cases, and larger cohorts including severe cases with pre-infection samples were considered necessary. Contracting CD4+ clones were found mainly in CM and EM memory subsets, while CD8+ clones were enriched in EMRA. SARS-CoV-2 specificity of the second-wave clones peaking on day 37 was not confirmed. Clones contracting from day 15 to 85 had balanced CD4/CD8 phenotypes, while a second wave expanding from day 15 to 37 was biased towards CD4+.

PBMCs were isolated by Ficoll-Paque density gradient centrifugation. The data were produced on an Illumina NovaSeq 6000. Using 5'RACE with constant-segment primers, TCRalpha and TCRbeta cDNA libraries were constructed, with sample barcodes and unique molecular identifiers added in the process. Trizol reagent was used to extract RNA from every sample. Library amplification was performed in two PCR steps, and a second sample barcode and Illumina TruSeq adapters were introduced in the second step. Libraries were sequenced on an Illumina NovaSeq with 2 x 150 bp paired-end reads. As for how the authors treated the data: Reads were demultiplexed and collapsed into UMI-guided consensus sequences with migec v1.2.7. Using mixcr v2.1.11, the UMI consensuses were aligned to TRA and TRB V and J templates and assembled into clonotypes. A clonotype was counted as expanded or contracted only when both edgeR and NoisET called the clonotype significant, with the noise models trained on biological replicates. For edgeR calls, the cutoffs were a false discovery rate-adjusted p below 0.01 and a log2 fold-change threshold of 1. As an exploratory analysis of dynamics, max-normalized trajectories of the 1000 most abundant clonotypes were examined by PCA with hierarchical clustering. The CD4 or CD8 phenotype of responding clones was assigned using the separately sequenced CD4+ and CD8+ repertoires. TCRdb reanalyzed the raw reads on its own, using fastp at Q25 for trimming and MiXCR for clone calling, and kept in-frame beta chains. For every CDR3 protein sequence, its rows merge into one entry that carries the most common genes and DNA. These V and J calls originate from TCRdb's pipeline instead of the authors' own analysis. The sample records about 400,000 distinct CDR3 sequences, about 15% of which are singletons. The ten biggest clones cover 22% of the sample.

This clonotype has more than one count but fewer than ten. The antigen it recognizes is unknown. No base-level quality is on record; no much larger clone is a single base apart. CDR1 MNHEY and CDR2 SVGEGT were looked up in the germline V gene. Clipping removes 2 bases from V and 4 bases from J, with 14 as the unmatched junction base count. Including cysteine and phenylalanine, the CDR3 has 18 amino acids. The kept DNA is CDR3 alone, 54 bases in frame from the first base. The chain joins TRBV6-2 or TRBV6-3 to TRBJ2-5, with TRBD2 matching 9 junction bases. The sequenced sample was PBMCs or a T cell subset sorted from them (not recorded which). The clonotype originates from a man aged 18 to 30 who had mild COVID-19 (a few samples of this study predate the infection). The sample titles of this study are shuffled in the database, so cell type and time point are left out; the donor was told from shared clones. The sequenced DNA is TGTGCCAGCAGTTACAGAATAGCGGGGGAATCACCTGGAGAGACCCAGTACTTC. This gives the protein CASSYRIAGESPGETQYF.